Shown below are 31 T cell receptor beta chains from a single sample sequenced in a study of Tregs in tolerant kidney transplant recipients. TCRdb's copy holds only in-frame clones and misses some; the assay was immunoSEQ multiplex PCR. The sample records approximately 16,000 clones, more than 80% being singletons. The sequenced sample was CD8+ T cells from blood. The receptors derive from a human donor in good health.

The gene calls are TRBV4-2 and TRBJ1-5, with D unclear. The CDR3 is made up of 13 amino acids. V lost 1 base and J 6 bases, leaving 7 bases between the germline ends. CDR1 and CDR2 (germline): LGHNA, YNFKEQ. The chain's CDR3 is CASSQAQGQPQHF. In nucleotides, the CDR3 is TGTGCCAGCAGCCAAGCGCAAGGTCAGCCCCAGCATTTT.

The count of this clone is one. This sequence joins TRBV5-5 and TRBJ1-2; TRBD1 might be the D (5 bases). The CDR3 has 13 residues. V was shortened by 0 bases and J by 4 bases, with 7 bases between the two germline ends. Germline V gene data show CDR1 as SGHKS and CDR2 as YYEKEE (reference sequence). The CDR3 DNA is TGTGCCAGCAGCTTGGGTGGGGGCTATGGCTACACCTTC. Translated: CASSLGGGYGYTF.

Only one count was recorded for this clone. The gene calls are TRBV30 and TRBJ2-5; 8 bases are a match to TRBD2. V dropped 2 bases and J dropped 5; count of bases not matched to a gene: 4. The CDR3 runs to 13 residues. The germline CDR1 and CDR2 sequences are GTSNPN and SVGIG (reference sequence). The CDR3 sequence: CAWSITGGETQYF. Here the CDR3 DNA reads TGTGCCTGGAGTATAACGGGGGGGGAGACCCAGTACTTC.

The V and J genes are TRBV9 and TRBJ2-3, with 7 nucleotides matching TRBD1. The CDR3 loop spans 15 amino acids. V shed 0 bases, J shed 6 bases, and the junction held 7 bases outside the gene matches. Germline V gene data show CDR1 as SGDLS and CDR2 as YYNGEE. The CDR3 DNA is TGTGCCAGCAGCGTAGAGGGGGCTAGGGCGGATACGCAGTATTTT. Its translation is CASSVEGARADTQYF.

Here the CDR3 reads CASSTSEYNEQFF. The CDR3 bases are TGTGCCAGTAGTACTAGCGAATACAATGAGCAGTTCTTC. V usage is TRBV19 and J usage is TRBJ2-1; D is possibly TRBD2 (6 bases). CDR1 and CDR2 (germline): LNHDA, SQIVND (reference sequence). This CDR3 is 13 amino acids long. V was trimmed by 4 bases and J by 4 bases, leaving 8 bases between them.

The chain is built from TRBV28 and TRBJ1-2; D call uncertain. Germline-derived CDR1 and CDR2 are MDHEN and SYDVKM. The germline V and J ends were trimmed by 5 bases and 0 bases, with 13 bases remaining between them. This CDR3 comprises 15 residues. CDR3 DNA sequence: TGTGCCAGCAGTCCCCCCCGACTAGCTAACTATGGCTACACCTTC. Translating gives CASSPPRLANYGYTF.

This CDR3 reads CASSPISGRAVNEQFF. Written as DNA, the CDR3 is TGTGCCAGCAGTCCCATCAGCGGGAGGGCCGTCAATGAGCAGTTCTTC. The chain joins TRBV28 to TRBJ2-1; TRBD2 matches 10 bases. The junction had 10 bases not matched to a gene; V was cut back by 5 bases and J by 6 bases. CDR1 and CDR2 (germline): MDHEN, SYDVKM. This CDR3 is built from 16 residues.

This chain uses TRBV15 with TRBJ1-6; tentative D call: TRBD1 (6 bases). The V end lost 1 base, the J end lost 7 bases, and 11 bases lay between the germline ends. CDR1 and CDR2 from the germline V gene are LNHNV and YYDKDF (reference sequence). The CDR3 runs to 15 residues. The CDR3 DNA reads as TGTGCCACCAGCAGAGCCCCTGGGGGCAATTCACCCCTCCACTTT. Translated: CATSRAPGGNSPLHF.

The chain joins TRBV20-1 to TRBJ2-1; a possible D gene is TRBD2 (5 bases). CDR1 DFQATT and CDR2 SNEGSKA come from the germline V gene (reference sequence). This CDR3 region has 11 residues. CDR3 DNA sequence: TGCAGCCCCACGGGGTGGAATGAGCAGTTCTTC. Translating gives CSPTGWNEQFF.

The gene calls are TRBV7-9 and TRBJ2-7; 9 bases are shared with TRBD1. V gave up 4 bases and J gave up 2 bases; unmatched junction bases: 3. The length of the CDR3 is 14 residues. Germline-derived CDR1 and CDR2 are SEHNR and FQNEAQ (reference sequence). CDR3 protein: CASSSGTGPYEQYF. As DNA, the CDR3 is TGTGCCAGCAGCTCCGGGACAGGGCCCTACGAGCAGTACTTC.

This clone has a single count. In DNA, the CDR3 is TGTGCCAGCAGTACCCCCTCGATCGTTGGCGGGGAGCTGTTTTTT. Encoded protein: CASSTPSIVGGELFF. The J gene is TRBJ2-2, the V gene TRBV6-5; D not certain. Germline assignment: CDR1 MNHEY and CDR2 SVGAGI. The CDR3 spans 15 residues. Trimming stripped 5 bases from V and 7 bases from J, with 17 bases between.

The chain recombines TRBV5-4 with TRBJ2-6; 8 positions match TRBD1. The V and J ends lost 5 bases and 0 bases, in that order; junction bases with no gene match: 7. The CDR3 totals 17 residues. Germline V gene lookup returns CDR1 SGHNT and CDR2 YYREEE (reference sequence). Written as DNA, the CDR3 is TGTGCCAGCAGGTCGGACAGGGTTTCCTCTGGGGCCAACGTCCTGACTTTC. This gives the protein CASRSDRVSSGANVLTF.

For the CDR3, the DNA is TGCGCCAGCAGCCAAGATGTCGCAGGCAGGGGAGGCAATGAGCAGTTCTTC. It yields the protein CASSQDVAGRGGNEQFF. This chain links TRBV4-1 with TRBJ2-1; D tentatively reads TRBD1 or TRBD2 (6 bases each). Trimming removed 0 bases at V and 6 bases at J, with 18 bases between. The CDR3 length is 17 residues. The germline V gene encodes CDR1 MGHRA and CDR2 YSYEKL.

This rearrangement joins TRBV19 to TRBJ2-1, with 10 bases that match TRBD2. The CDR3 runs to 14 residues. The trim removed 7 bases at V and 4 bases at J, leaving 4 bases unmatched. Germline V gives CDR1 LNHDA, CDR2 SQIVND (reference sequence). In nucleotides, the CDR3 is TGTGCCAGTACTGTAGCGGGAGGATACAATGAGCAGTTCTTC. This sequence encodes CASTVAGGYNEQFF.

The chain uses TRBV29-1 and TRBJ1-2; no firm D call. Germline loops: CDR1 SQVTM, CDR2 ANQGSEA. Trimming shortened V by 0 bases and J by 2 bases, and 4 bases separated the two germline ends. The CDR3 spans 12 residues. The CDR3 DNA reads TGCAGCGTTGAAGAGGGGAACTATGGCTACACCTTC. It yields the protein CSVEEGNYGYTF.

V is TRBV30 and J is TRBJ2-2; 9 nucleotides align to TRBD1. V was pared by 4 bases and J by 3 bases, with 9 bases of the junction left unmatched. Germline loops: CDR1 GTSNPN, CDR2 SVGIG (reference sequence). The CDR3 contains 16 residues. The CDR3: CAWKGFDRGDTGELFF. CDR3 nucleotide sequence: TGTGCCTGGAAAGGGTTTGACAGGGGGGACACCGGGGAGCTGTTTTTT.

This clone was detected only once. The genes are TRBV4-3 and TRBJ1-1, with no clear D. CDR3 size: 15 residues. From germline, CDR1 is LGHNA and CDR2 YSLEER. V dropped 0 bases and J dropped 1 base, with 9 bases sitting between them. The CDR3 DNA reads TGCGCCAGCAGCCAAGACAGGACCCAGAACACTGAAGCTTTCTTT. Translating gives CASSQDRTQNTEAFF.

CDR3 nucleotide sequence: TGTGCCAGCAGCTTGCAGGACGAGCAGTACTTC. Translating gives CASSLQDEQYF. This chain links TRBV5-6 with TRBJ2-7; D not certain. This CDR3 comprises 11 residues. The germline gives CDR1 SGHDT, CDR2 YYEEEE. V was clipped by 1 base and J by 5 bases, with 4 bases between them. The full variable domain, its missing parts supplied by reference TRBV5-6 and TRBJ2-7, is DAGVTQSPTHLIKTRGQQVTLRCSPKSGHDTVSWYQQALGQGPQFIFQYYEEEERQRGNFPDRFSGHQFPNYSSELNVNALLLGDSALYLCASSLQDEQYFGPGTRLTVT.

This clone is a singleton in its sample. The CDR3 loop reads CASSIGFMNTEAFF. The CDR3 nucleotides read TGTGCCAGTAGTATAGGTTTCATGAACACTGAAGCTTTCTTT. This chain links TRBV19 with TRBJ1-1, with D unclear. The CDR3 contains 14 residues. Germline CDR1 reads LNHDA; CDR2 reads SQIVND (reference sequence). Trimming took 1 base from V and 0 from J, leaving 6 bases between them.

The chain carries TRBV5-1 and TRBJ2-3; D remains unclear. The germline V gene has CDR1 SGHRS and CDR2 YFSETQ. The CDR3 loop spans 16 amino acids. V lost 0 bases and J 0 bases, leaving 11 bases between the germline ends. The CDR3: CASSLVGGPSTDTQYF. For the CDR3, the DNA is TGCGCCAGCAGCTTGGTCGGCGGCCCCAGCACAGATACGCAGTATTTT.

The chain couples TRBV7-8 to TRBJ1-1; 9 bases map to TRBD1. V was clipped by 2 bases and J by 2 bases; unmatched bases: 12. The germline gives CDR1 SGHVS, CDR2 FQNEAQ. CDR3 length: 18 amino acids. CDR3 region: CASSLPGGGTGHNTEAFF. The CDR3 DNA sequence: TGTGCCAGCAGCTTACCGGGAGGAGGGACAGGGCATAACACTGAAGCTTTCTTT. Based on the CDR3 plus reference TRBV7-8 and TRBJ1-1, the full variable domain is GAGVSQSPRYKVAKRGQDVALRCDPISGHVSLFWYQQALGQGPEFLTYFQNEAQLDKSGLPSDRFFAERPEGSVSTLKIQRTQQEDSAVYLCASSLPGGGTGHNTEAFFGQGTRLTVV.

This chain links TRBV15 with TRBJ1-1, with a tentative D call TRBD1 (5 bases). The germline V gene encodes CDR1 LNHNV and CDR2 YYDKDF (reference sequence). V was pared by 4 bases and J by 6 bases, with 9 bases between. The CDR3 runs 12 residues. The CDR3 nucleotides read TGTGCCACCAGCACCGGGACGCCTGAAGCTTTCTTT. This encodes CATSTGTPEAFF.

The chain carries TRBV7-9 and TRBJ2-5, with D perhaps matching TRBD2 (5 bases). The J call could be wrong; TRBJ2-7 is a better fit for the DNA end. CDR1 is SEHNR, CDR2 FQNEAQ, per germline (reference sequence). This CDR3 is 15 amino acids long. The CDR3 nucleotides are TGTGCCAGCAGCGCGACTACTCTCATATCCTACGAGCAGTACTTC. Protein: CASSATTLISYEQYF.

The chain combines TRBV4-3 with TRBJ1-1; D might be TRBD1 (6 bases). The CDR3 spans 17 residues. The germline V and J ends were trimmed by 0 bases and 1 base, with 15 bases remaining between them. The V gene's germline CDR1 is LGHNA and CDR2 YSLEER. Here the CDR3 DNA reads TGCGCCAGCAGCCAAGATTCCCGGGGGCGAGGGAACACTGAAGCTTTCTTT. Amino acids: CASSQDSRGRGNTEAFF.

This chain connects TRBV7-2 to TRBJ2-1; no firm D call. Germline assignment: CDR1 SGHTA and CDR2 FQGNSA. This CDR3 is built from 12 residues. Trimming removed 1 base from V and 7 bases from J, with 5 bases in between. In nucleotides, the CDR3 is TGTGCCAGCAGCTTAGTGGTGAATGAGCAGTTCTTC. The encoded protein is CASSLVVNEQFF.

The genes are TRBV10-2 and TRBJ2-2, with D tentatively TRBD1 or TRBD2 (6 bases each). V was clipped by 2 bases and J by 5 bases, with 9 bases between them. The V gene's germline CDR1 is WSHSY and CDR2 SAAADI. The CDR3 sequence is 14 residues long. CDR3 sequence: CASSERGVTGELFF. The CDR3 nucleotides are TGCGCCAGCAGTGAGAGGGGGGTAACCGGGGAGCTGTTTTTT.

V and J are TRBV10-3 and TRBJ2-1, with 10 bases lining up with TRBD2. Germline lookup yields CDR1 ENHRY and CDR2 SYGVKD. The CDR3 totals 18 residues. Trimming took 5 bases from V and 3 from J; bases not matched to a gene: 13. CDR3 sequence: CAISRIQPTSGNYNEQFF. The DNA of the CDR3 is TGTGCCATCAGTCGCATCCAGCCAACTAGCGGGAACTACAATGAGCAGTTCTTC.

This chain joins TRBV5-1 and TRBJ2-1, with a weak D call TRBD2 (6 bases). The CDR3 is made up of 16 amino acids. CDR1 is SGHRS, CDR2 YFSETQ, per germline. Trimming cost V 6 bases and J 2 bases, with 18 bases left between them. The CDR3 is CASTPTWRGPYNEQFF. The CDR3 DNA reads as TGCGCCAGCACCCCTACGTGGAGGGGCCCCTACAATGAGCAGTTCTTC.

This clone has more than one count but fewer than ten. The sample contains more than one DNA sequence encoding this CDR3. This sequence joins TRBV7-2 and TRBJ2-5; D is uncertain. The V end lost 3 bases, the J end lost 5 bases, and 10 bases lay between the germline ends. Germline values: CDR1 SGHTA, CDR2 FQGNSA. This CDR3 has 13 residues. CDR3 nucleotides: TGTGCCAGCAGCTTGGGTCTAGGGGAGACCCAGTACTTC. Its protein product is CASSLGLGETQYF.

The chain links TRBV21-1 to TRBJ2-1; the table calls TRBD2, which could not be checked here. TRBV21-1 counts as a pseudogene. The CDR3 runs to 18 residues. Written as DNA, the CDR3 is TGTGCCAGCAGCAAAGGTGCCCCGGGACTAGCGGGAGTTAATGAGCAGTTCTTC. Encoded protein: CASSKGAPGLAGVNEQFF.

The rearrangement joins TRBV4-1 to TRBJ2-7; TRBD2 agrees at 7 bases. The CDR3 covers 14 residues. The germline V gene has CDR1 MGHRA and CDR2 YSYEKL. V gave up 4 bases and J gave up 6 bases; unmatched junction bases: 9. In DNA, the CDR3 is TGCGCCAGCAGCCCTCCCGCCGCTAGCGGCGAGCAGTACTTC. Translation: CASSPPAASGEQYF.